This T cell receptor (beta chain) was sequenced for a study of blood T cell repertoires in COVID-19. On the study more broadly: The study drew acute and convalescent COVID-19 samples from the United States, Italy and Spain. Sources were T cells, B-cell-depleted T cells, or PBMCs; the material itself was cDNA or gDNA.

In the source study's methods: From reference gene primer amplification, estimates of nucleated cell counts were derived. Libraries were prepared by immunoSEQ multiplex PCR; TCRdb keeps only in-frame clonotypes and omits some of them. Clone size and the V and J calls come from that table; the DNA yielded D and trimming. The table has about 180,000 clones, roughly nine tenths seen once. Trimming removed 4 bases from V and 3 bases from J; junction bases left unmatched: 7. Germline V gives CDR1 SGHNT, CDR2 YYREEE (reference sequence). The CDR3 is made up of 15 amino acids. The sequenced material came from peripheral blood. The chain couples TRBV5-4 to TRBJ1-2; TRBD1 matches at 9 bases. The TCR originated in a man between 18 and 35 years old who had recovered from COVID-19. The CDR3 nucleotides read TGTGCCAGCAGCCCTCCCGGGACAGGGCACTATGGCTACACCTTC. As protein: CASSPPGTGHYGYTF.